This paragraph reports one TCR beta chain. The CDR3 consists of 14 residues. V lost 4 bases and J 1 base, leaving 13 bases between the germline ends. Germline lookup yields CDR1 SQVTM and CDR2 ANQGSEA. This sample is part of a study of blood T cell repertoires in COVID-19. Overall study context: Material from acute and convalescent COVID-19 was sourced from the United States, Italy and Spain. The cDNA or gDNA used as material had been derived from T cells, B-cell-depleted T cells, or PBMCs.

Per the original data handling: Amplification of reference gene primers provided the estimated nucleated cell counts. Data came from immunoSEQ multiplex PCR; TCRdb stores just in-frame clones and leaves some out. V and J calls and clone size follow that table, whereas D and trimming were derived from the DNA. This table has about 60,000 clones, more than 80% appearing once. The V gene is TRBV29-1, the J gene TRBJ1-1, with no clear D. Sequenced sample: peripheral blood. This TCR came from a human donor with active COVID-19. The donor label of this sample is uncertain. CDR3 sequence (DNA): TGCAGCGTTGGAGGTAACTTGAGGAACACTGAAGCTTTCTTT. It encodes CSVGGNLRNTEAFF.